This entry concerns a single T cell receptor beta chain. The sample comes from a study of technical replicates of blood from a handful of donors. Clones were read by immunoSEQ multiplex PCR, and TCRdb kept only the in-frame ones, dropping some. The sample lists about 75,000 clones, more than 85% occurring once. The germline V and J ends were trimmed by 0 bases and 8 bases, with 16 bases remaining between them. Germline V gene sequence: CDR1 LGHNA, CDR2 YSLEER. This CDR3 is built from 15 residues. The chain links TRBV4-3 to TRBJ1-1, with D maybe TRBD1 (5 bases). The sequencing input was PBMCs. The TCR originated in a human donor in good health. Some clones in this sample may be carry-over from other donors' samples. CDR3 nucleotide sequence: TGCGCCAGCAGCCAAGACAGGGCCCGGGGGTCGGAAGCTTTCTTT. It yields the protein CASSQDRARGSEAFF.